A single sample gave rise to the 14 T cell receptor beta chains below, sequenced in a study of blood T cell repertoires in COVID-19. Here immunoSEQ multiplex PCR was the method, and the copy in TCRdb shows in-frame clones only, minus some. Of 310,000 or so clones listed, around 90% are singletons. The source material was PBMCs or T cells enriched from blood (not recorded which). These receptors were obtained from a woman between 18 and 30 years old who had recovered from COVID-19.

The chain has TRBV12-3 or TRBV12-4 and TRBJ1-1; D is ambiguous. V was shortened by 3 bases and J by 5 bases, with 10 bases between the two germline ends. This CDR3 comprises 13 residues. The CDR3 DNA follows: TGTGCCAGCAGTTTCAGCCGGGAGACTGAAGCTTTCTTT. This codes for CASSFSRETEAFF.

V and J are TRBV7-2 and TRBJ1-5, with 8 nucleotides matching TRBD1. The V gene end was trimmed by 4 bases and the J gene end by 6 bases; junction bases not matched to a gene: 8. This CDR3 is 15 amino acids long. Germline V gene data show CDR1 as SGHTA and CDR2 as FQGNSA. CDR3 loop: CASSSRTGRGQPQHF. The CDR3 DNA reads TGTGCCAGCAGCTCCCGGACAGGGAGGGGTCAGCCCCAGCATTTT.

In nucleotides, the CDR3 is TGTGCCAGCAGCCTTACTAGCTTTTTCCCCTACGAGCAGTACTTC. This gives the protein CASSLTSFFPYEQYF. This chain uses TRBV4-2 with TRBJ2-7, with TRBD2 as a possible D gene (6 bases). V lost 4 bases, J lost 2 bases, and 15 bases lay in between. The CDR3 length is 15 residues. CDR1 is LGHNA, CDR2 YNFKEQ, per germline.

The rearrangement uses TRBV7-2 and TRBJ2-1, with 8 positions matching TRBD1. Trimming took 5 bases from V and 9 from J; bases not matched to a gene: 12. The CDR3 is 15 residues long. Germline V gives CDR1 SGHTA, CDR2 FQGNSA. The CDR3 nucleotides read TGTGCCAGCAGCGTACGGCAGGGGGCGCTGGGTGAGCAGTTCTTC. Its protein product is CASSVRQGALGEQFF.

About this clone itself: Other DNA sequences in this sample translate to the same CDR3. The V call is TRBV7-2, the J call TRBJ2-7; TRBD1 aligns across 10 bases. The germline V gene encodes CDR1 SGHTA and CDR2 FQGNSA. Unmatched junction bases numbered 2, after V lost 6 bases and J lost 3 bases. This CDR3 has 13 amino acids. In DNA form, the CDR3 reads TGTGCCAGCAGTCGGGACAGGGGCTACGAGCAGTACTTC. It is translated as CASSRDRGYEQYF.

The chain recombines TRBV4-1 with TRBJ2-1; D unclear. The V and J ends lost 4 bases and 6 bases respectively, with 10 bases between them. Looked up from germline, CDR1 is MGHRA and CDR2 is YSYEKL. The CDR3 consists of 13 residues. CDR3 residues: CASSRVGVNEQFF. As DNA, the CDR3 is TGCGCCAGCAGCCGGGTTGGAGTCAATGAGCAGTTCTTC.

V is TRBV5-1 and J is TRBJ1-1; D is undetermined. CDR3 length equals 13 residues. V gave up 5 bases and J gave up 1 base, with 9 bases separating them. Germline CDR1 and CDR2: SGHRS and YFSETQ. CDR3 amino acids: CASREETNTEAFF. CDR3 in DNA: TGCGCCAGCAGGGAGGAAACGAACACTGAAGCTTTCTTT.

The rearrangement uses TRBV7-2 and TRBJ2-1; 7 bases agree with TRBD1. The CDR3 is 15 residues long. The germline gives CDR1 SGHTA, CDR2 FQGNSA. The V segment lost 2 bases and the J segment 6 bases; nucleotides outside the gene matches: 7. The CDR3 nucleotides read TGTGCCAGCAGCTTACAGCCGACAGGGTTCAATGAGCAGTTCTTC. Its translation: CASSLQPTGFNEQFF.

The chain carries TRBV4-3 and TRBJ2-3; D may be TRBD1 (6 bases). The germline CDR1 and CDR2 sequences are LGHNA and YSLEER. The V gene lost 0 bases and the J gene lost 3 bases, with 19 bases spanning the gap. The CDR3 loop spans 18 amino acids. CDR3 DNA sequence: TGCGCCAGCAGCCAAGATCGGTTAACAGGGTTAAAGACAGATACGCAGTATTTT. This translates into CASSQDRLTGLKTDTQYF.

The chain combines TRBV5-6 with TRBJ2-1; D may be TRBD2 (5 bases). Germline V gene lookup returns CDR1 SGHDT and CDR2 YYEEEE. The CDR3 length is 13 residues. Trimming stripped 4 bases from V and 8 bases from J, with 13 bases between. Here the CDR3 DNA reads TGTGCCAGCAGCCGAACGGGGTTGGATGAGCAGTTCTTC. It encodes CASSRTGLDEQFF.

This clone was counted a single time. The rearrangement joins TRBV9 to TRBJ1-3, with D possibly matching TRBD1 (6 bases). Trimming left V 4 bases short and J 0 bases short, with 23 bases between. The germline CDR1 and CDR2 sequences are SGDLS and YYNGEE. This CDR3 has 19 amino acids. CDR3 DNA sequence: TGTGCCAGCAGCCCACGGAGTATGACAGGAGTATACTCTGGAAACACCATATATTTT. This sequence encodes CASSPRSMTGVYSGNTIYF.

V and J are TRBV6-6 and TRBJ1-1; perhaps TRBD1 as D (6 bases). V gave up 3 bases and J gave up 6 bases, with 20 bases separating them. The length of the CDR3 is 16 residues. In germline, CDR1 is MNHNY, CDR2 SVGAGI (reference sequence). The CDR3 coding sequence is TGTGCCAGCAGTTATAACGATCGGACAGACGCGTCTGAAGCTTTCTTT. This sequence encodes CASSYNDRTDASEAFF.

This rearrangement joins TRBV18 to TRBJ1-5, with 7 bases matching TRBD1. The V segment lost 6 bases and the J segment 0 bases; nucleotides outside the gene matches: 11. The length of the CDR3 is 17 residues. Germline V gene data show CDR1 as KGHSH and CDR2 as LQKENI. The CDR3 coding sequence is TGTGCCAGCTCCGCTGGAGGGGGCGTCTATAGCAATCAGCCCCAGCATTTT. Amino acid sequence: CASSAGGGVYSNQPQHF. Full variable domain (outside the CDR3, taken from reference TRBV18 and TRBJ1-5): NAGVMQNPRHLVRRRGQEARLRCSPMKGHSHVYWYRQLPEEGLKFMVYLQKENIIDESGMPKERFSAEFPKEGPSILRIQQVVRGDSAAYFCASSAGGGVYSNQPQHFGDGTRLSIL.

The gene calls are TRBV18 and TRBJ1-1; D might be TRBD1 (6 bases). With 0 bases removed from V and 4 bases from J, the gap between germline ends came to 24 bases. The germline V gene encodes CDR1 KGHSH and CDR2 LQKENI. The length of the CDR3 is 19 residues. The CDR3 region is CASSPPYGQGRFRFTEAFF. The CDR3 DNA sequence: TGTGCCAGCTCACCACCGTATGGCCAGGGGCGGTTCAGGTTCACTGAAGCTTTCTTT.